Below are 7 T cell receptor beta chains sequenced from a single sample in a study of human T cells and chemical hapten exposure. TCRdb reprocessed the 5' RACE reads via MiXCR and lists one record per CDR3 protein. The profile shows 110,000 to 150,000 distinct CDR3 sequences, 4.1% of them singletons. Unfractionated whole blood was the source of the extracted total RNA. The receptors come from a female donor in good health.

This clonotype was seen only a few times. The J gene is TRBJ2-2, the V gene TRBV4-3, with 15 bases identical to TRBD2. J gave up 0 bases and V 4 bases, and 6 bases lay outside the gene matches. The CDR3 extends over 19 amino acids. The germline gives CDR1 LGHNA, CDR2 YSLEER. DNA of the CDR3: TGCGCCAGCAGCCGATGGACTAGCGGGGGGGCCGCGAACACCGGGGAGCTGTTTTTT. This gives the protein CASSRWTSGGAANTGELFF.

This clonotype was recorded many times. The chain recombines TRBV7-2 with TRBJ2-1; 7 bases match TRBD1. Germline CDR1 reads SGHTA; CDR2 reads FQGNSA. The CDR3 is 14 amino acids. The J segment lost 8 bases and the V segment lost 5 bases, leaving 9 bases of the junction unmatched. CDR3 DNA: TGTGCCAGCAGCCCCCGACAGGGTAAAGATGAGCAGTTCTTC. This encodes CASSPRQGKDEQFF.

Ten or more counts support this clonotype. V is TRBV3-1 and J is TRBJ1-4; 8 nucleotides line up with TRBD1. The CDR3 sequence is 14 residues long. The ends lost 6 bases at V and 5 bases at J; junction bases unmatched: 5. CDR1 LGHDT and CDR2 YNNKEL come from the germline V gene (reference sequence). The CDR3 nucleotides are TGTGCCAGCAGTCCGACAGGGGTGAATGAAAAACTGTTTTTT. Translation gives CASSPTGVNEKLFF. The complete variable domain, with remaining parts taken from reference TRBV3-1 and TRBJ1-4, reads DTAVSQTPKYLVTQMGNDKSIKCEQNLGHDTMYWYKQDSKKFLKIMFSYNNKELIINETVPNRFSPKSPDKAHLNLHINSLELGDSAVYFCASSPTGVNEKLFFGSGTQLSVL.

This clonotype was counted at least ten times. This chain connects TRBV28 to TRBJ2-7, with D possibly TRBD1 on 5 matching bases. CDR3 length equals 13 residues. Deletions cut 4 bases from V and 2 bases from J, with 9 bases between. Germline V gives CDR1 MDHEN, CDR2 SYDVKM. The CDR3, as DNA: TGTGCCAGCAGTTCGGCAGGGACCTACGAGCAGTACTTC. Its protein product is CASSSAGTYEQYF.

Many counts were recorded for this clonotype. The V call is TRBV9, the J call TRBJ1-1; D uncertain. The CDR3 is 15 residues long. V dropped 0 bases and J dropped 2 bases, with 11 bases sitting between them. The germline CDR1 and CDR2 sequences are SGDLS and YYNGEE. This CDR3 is CASSVVENRNTEAFF. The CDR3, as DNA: TGTGCCAGCAGCGTAGTGGAGAACCGAAACACTGAAGCTTTCTTT.

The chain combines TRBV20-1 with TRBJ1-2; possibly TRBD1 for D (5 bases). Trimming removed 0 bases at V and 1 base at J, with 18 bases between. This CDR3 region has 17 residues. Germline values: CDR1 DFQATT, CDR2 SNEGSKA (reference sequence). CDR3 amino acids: CSAREVKVAGDNYGYTF. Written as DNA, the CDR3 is TGCAGTGCTAGAGAGGTTAAGGTTGCGGGGGATAACTATGGCTACACCTTC.

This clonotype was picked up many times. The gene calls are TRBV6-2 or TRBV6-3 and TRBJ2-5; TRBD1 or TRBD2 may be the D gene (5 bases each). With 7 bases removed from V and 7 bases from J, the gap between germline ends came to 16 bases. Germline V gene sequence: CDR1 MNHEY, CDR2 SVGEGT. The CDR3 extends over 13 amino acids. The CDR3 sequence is CASNPGTVGTQYF. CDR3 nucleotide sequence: TGTGCCAGCAATCCCGGGACGGTCGGGACCCAGTACTTC.